These 25 T cell receptor beta chains came from one sample sequenced in a study of regulatory T cells in long-lasting Graves disease. Sequencing libraries for TCR beta were prepared with iRepertoire HTBI primers and Arm-PCR of CDR3 regions. Each CDR3 protein is one row after TCRdb ran MiXCR on the multiplex PCR reads. This sample carries 400,000 to 500,000 distinct CDR3 sequences, more than 20% of them seen once, and the ten largest clones take approximately 8%. Time point noted: persistent/refractory GD, antithyroid drugs over 5 years with positive TRAb. From RNA extracted from PBMCs, the TCR library was made. The sequences come from peripheral blood mononuclear cells (PBMCs), collected when the disease was refractory, from a patient treated with antithyroid drugs. The receptor set was obtained from a female donor with Graves disease.

The sample holds a few counts of this clonotype. The chain employs TRBV20-1 and TRBJ1-1; D perhaps matches TRBD1 (6 bases). This CDR3 is built from 16 residues. Looked up from germline, CDR1 is DFQATT and CDR2 is SNEGSKA (reference sequence). Trimming took 0 bases from V and 0 from J, leaving 14 bases between them. CDR3 bases: TGCAGTGCTAGAGATAAGACAGGTGGAATGAACACTGAAGCTTTCTTT. It is translated as CSARDKTGGMNTEAFF.

In its sample, this clonotype was seen many times. The chain joins TRBV30 to TRBJ2-7; D is possibly TRBD1 (6 bases). The CDR3 contains 15 residues. Germline loops: CDR1 GTSNPN, CDR2 SVGIG (reference sequence). Trimming cost V 2 bases and J 5 bases, with 19 bases left between them. The CDR3 sequence is CAWSLGGASSDEQYF. CDR3 bases: TGTGCCTGGAGTCTTGGGGGCGCTAGCTCTGACGAGCAGTACTTC. The full variable domain, completed using reference TRBV30 and TRBJ2-7, is SQTIHQWPATLVQPVGSPLSLECTVEGTSNPNLYWYRQAAGRGLQLLFYSVGIGQISSEVPQNLSASRPQDRQFILSSKKLLLSDSGFYLCAWSLGGASSDEQYFGPGTRLTVT.

CDR3 region: CSARGLLGRGETQYF. CDR3 DNA sequence: TGCAGTGCTAGGGGTCTTTTGGGAAGGGGGGAGACCCAGTACTTC. The chain uses TRBV20-1 and TRBJ2-5; possibly TRBD1 for D (6 bases). This CDR3 comprises 15 residues. The germline V gene encodes CDR1 DFQATT and CDR2 SNEGSKA (reference sequence). The V and J ends lost 3 bases and 5 bases respectively, with 19 bases between them.

The J gene is TRBJ1-3, the V gene TRBV3-1; 9 bases map to TRBD1. CDR1 LGHDT and CDR2 YNNKEL come from the germline V gene (reference sequence). The CDR3 spans 15 residues. V gave up 3 bases and J gave up 8 bases; unmatched junction bases: 8. CDR3 DNA sequence: TGTGCCAGCAGCCACCAAACAGGGGGCGCGGACACCATATATTTT. This translates into CASSHQTGGADTIYF. Variable domain in full (rest from reference TRBV3-1 and TRBJ1-3): DTAVSQTPKYLVTQMGNDKSIKCEQNLGHDTMYWYKQDSKKFLKIMFSYNNKELIINETVPNRFSPKSPDKAHLNLHINSLELGDSAVYFCASSHQTGGADTIYFGEGSWLTVV.

This clonotype showed up many times. The chain combines TRBV29-1 with TRBJ2-5; no clear D. Trimming took 5 bases from V and 7 from J, leaving 8 bases between them. This CDR3 is built from 10 residues. From germline, CDR1 is SQVTM and CDR2 ANQGSEA. CDR3 DNA sequence: TGCAGCGTTTCAGACGGGACCCAGTACTTC. It is translated as CSVSDGTQYF.

Of note for this clonotype: One base away lies a much larger clone, so this may be a sequencing read error. This chain joins TRBV6-1 and TRBJ2-2; D may be TRBD2 (6 bases). The germline V gene encodes CDR1 MNHNS and CDR2 SASEGT. CDR3 length: 15 residues. V was clipped by 9 bases and J by 7 bases, with 21 bases between them. The CDR3 protein is CASLSSLAQNGELFF. The CDR3, as DNA: TGTGCCAGTCTTTCAAGTCTAGCGCAGAACGGGGAGCTGTTTTTT.

This clonotype has more than one count but fewer than ten. This chain joins TRBV6-1 and TRBJ1-5; tentative D call: TRBD1 (6 bases). V dropped 1 base and J dropped 5 bases, with 12 bases sitting between them. The germline V gene has CDR1 MNHNS and CDR2 SASEGT. The CDR3 contains 15 residues. The CDR3 is CASSEVGGAHQPQHF. In nucleotides, the CDR3 is TGTGCCAGCAGTGAAGTAGGGGGGGCCCATCAGCCCCAGCATTTT.

This clonotype was picked up many times. J is TRBJ2-7 and V is TRBV6-1; TRBD2 is a possible D gene (5 bases). Germline CDR1 MNHNS, CDR2 SASEGT. The CDR3 totals 13 residues. Trimming took off 7 bases at V and 0 bases at J, with 10 bases between the two ends. The CDR3, as DNA: TGTGCCAGCACGGGGAGAAGCTCCTACGAGCAGTACTTC. Its translation: CASTGRSSYEQYF.

The V gene is TRBV6-5, the J gene TRBJ1-2, with D unresolved. V lost 4 bases and J lost 11, with 14 bases in between. This CDR3 region has 12 residues. CDR1 is MNHEY, CDR2 SVGAGI, per germline. CDR3 in amino acids: CASSSGVGEYTF. The CDR3 bases are TGTGCCAGCAGTTCCGGCGTTGGGGAATACACCTTC.

The DNA for the CDR3 is TGCAGCGTTGGACAGGGGGCTCTCTACGAGCAGTACTTC. Translation: CSVGQGALYEQYF. This chain uses TRBV29-1 with TRBJ2-7; 10 bases match TRBD1. The CDR3 loop spans 13 amino acids. In germline, CDR1 is SQVTM, CDR2 ANQGSEA. J was trimmed by 3 bases and V by 4 bases; bases with no gene match: 3.

This clonotype was counted only a few times. V is TRBV20-1 and J is TRBJ1-5, with 8 bases matching TRBD1. Per germline, CDR1 DFQATT and CDR2 SNEGSKA (reference sequence). V shed 6 bases, J shed 7 bases, and the junction held 8 bases outside the gene matches. The CDR3 has 13 residues. CDR3 bases: TGCAGTGCCCCGAAGACAGGGGACCAGCCCCAGCATTTT. This translates into CSAPKTGDQPQHF.

This clonotype was recorded a few times. The genes are TRBV28 and TRBJ2-1; TRBD2 matches 8 bases. The germline gives CDR1 MDHEN, CDR2 SYDVKM. V lost 4 bases and J lost 1; bases outside the gene matches: 6. This CDR3 contains 16 residues. CDR3 amino acids: CASSYESGSSYNEQFF. CDR3 nucleotides: TGTGCCAGCAGTTATGAGAGCGGGAGTTCCTACAATGAGCAGTTCTTC.

The rearrangement uses TRBV6-1 and TRBJ1-6, with D maybe TRBD1 (5 bases). The CDR3 covers 15 residues. The V gene lost 8 bases and the J gene lost 7 bases, with 18 bases spanning the gap. Germline CDR1 and CDR2: MNHNS and SASEGT. The CDR3 nucleotides are TGTGCCAGCTGGTCCCTAGGGGATCGGAATTCACCCCTCCACTTT. Protein: CASWSLGDRNSPLHF.

This clonotype has only a few counts. The V call is TRBV12-3 or TRBV12-4, the J call TRBJ2-3; D uncertain. V was pared by 7 bases and J by 0 bases, with 11 bases between. The CDR3 sequence is 14 residues long. This CDR3 reads CASNQVTSTDTQYF. In DNA, the CDR3 is TGTGCCAGCAACCAGGTTACTAGCACAGATACGCAGTATTTT.

The J gene is TRBJ2-2, the V gene TRBV30; tentative D call: TRBD1 (5 bases). The germline CDR1 and CDR2 sequences are GTSNPN and SVGIG (reference sequence). This CDR3 comprises 13 residues. V dropped 0 bases and J dropped 8 bases, with 10 bases sitting between them. The CDR3 bases are TGTGCCTGGAGTGTAGAAGGGGCGGGGGAGCTGTTTTTT. It translates to CAWSVEGAGELFF.

The chain uses TRBV24-1 and TRBJ1-2; D remains unclear. From germline, CDR1 is KGHDR and CDR2 SFDVKD. This CDR3 has 17 amino acids. Trimming left V 5 bases short and J 3 bases short, with 21 bases between. CDR3 nucleotide sequence: TGTGCCACCAGTGTCCTCCGTCCCAGGATATTCGACTATGGCTACACCTTC. It yields the protein CATSVLRPRIFDYGYTF.

This clonotype appeared many times. V and J are TRBV2 and TRBJ2-7, with D possibly matching TRBD1 (5 bases). The CDR3 sequence is 11 residues long. CDR1 and CDR2 from the germline V gene are SNHLY and FYNNEI. Between the trimmed V and J ends, which lost 8 bases and 2 bases, there was a span of 7 bases. CDR3 coding DNA: TGTGCCAGCCAACAGGCCTACGAGCAGTACTTC. Protein: CASQQAYEQYF.

V and J are TRBV20-1 and TRBJ2-7, with a weak D call TRBD2 (6 bases). Germline CDR1 DFQATT, CDR2 SNEGSKA (reference sequence). The CDR3 extends over 13 amino acids. The V end lost 5 bases, the J end lost 4 bases, and 15 bases lay between the germline ends. The CDR3 loop is CSAPFAGTYEQYF. The CDR3, as DNA: TGCAGTGCTCCCTTTGCGGGAACGTACGAGCAGTACTTC.

The V gene is TRBV29-1, the J gene TRBJ2-7; TRBD2 matches 12 bases. In germline, CDR1 is SQVTM, CDR2 ANQGSEA. Trimming removed 5 bases from V and 6 bases from J; junction bases left unmatched: 11. This CDR3 contains 15 residues. The CDR3 sequence: CSVSKPLAGGREQYF. DNA of the CDR3: TGCAGCGTTTCTAAGCCACTAGCGGGAGGTCGCGAGCAGTACTTC.

V gene TRBV5-4 combines with J gene TRBJ2-7, with 13 bases matching TRBD2. After removal of 3 bases from V and 0 bases from J, the junction contained 6 bases not matched to a gene. Germline values: CDR1 SGHNT, CDR2 YYREEE (reference sequence). CDR3 length equals 17 residues. The chain's CDR3 is CASSSGTSGKSSYEQYF. The DNA for the CDR3 is TGTGCCAGCAGCTCGGGGACTAGCGGGAAGAGCTCCTACGAGCAGTACTTC.

The chain has TRBV10-3 and TRBJ2-7, with 7 bases matching TRBD1. CDR1 is ENHRY and CDR2 is SYGVKD in the germline V gene. The CDR3 has 14 residues. Trimming at V came to 8 bases and at J to 4 bases, leaving 11 bases not matched to a gene. The CDR3 reads CAISTGTDSYEQYF. The DNA for the CDR3 is TGTGCCATCTCTACCGGGACAGACTCATACGAGCAGTACTTC.

The gene calls are TRBV10-3 and TRBJ2-7; D remains unclear. Germline-derived CDR1 and CDR2 are ENHRY and SYGVKD. This CDR3 comprises 16 residues. Deletions cut 3 bases from V and 0 bases from J, with 15 bases between. The CDR3 DNA reads as TGTGCCATCAGTGACCTGGGAAGACTGGCCTCCTACGAGCAGTACTTC. The encoded protein is CAISDLGRLASYEQYF.

The genes are TRBV3-1 and TRBJ2-2; no reliable D call. This CDR3 has 15 residues. In germline, CDR1 is LGHDT, CDR2 YNNKEL (reference sequence). Trimming pared 6 bases from V and 0 bases from J, leaving 11 bases between. The CDR3 sequence is CASSRWHANTGELFF. The CDR3 DNA is TGTGCCAGCAGTCGGTGGCACGCGAACACCGGGGAGCTGTTTTTT.

The rearrangement joins TRBV7-9 to TRBJ2-5; D tentatively fits TRBD1 or TRBD2 (6 bases each). CDR1 and CDR2 from the germline V gene are SEHNR and FQNEAQ (reference sequence). V lost 5 bases and J 5 bases, leaving 15 bases between the germline ends. There are 14 residues in the CDR3. The CDR3 reads CASSPGPGAETQYF. In DNA, the CDR3 is TGTGCCAGCAGCCCGGGCCCGGGGGCCGAGACCCAGTACTTC.

This clonotype was recorded at least ten times. This chain connects TRBV28 to TRBJ2-7, with 12 bases aligning to TRBD2. The CDR3 length is 15 residues. V lost 6 bases to trimming and J lost 6 bases; unmatched junction nucleotides: 9. Per germline, CDR1 MDHEN and CDR2 SYDVKM. In nucleotides, the CDR3 is TGTGCCAGCAGGGCTAGCGGGAGGGCCGGGGGCGAGCAGTACTTC. This translates into CASRASGRAGGEQYF.